The 11 T cell receptor beta chains given below trace back to one sample, sequenced in a study of OX40 agonist ivuxolimab in advanced cancers. Method: immunoSEQ multiplex PCR; TCRdb's copy keeps in-frame clones and lacks some. The table records 55,000 to 65,000 clones, 75% to 90% of them present only once. The sequenced sample was CD4+ or CD8+ T cells sorted from blood, obtained in a trial of the OX40 agonist ivuxolimab. All receptors derive from an adult with an advanced solid tumor such as melanoma, head and neck, liver or kidney cancer.

V usage is TRBV15 and J usage is TRBJ2-1; D is possibly TRBD1 (5 bases). The ends were cut back, 3 bases at V and 2 bases at J, with 11 bases in the middle. The CDR3 is made up of 15 amino acids. Germline assignment: CDR1 LNHNV and CDR2 YYDKDF (reference sequence). For the CDR3, the DNA is TGTGCCACCAGCAGTGGGCAGGGTGCCTACAATGAGCAGTTCTTC. Its protein product is CATSSGQGAYNEQFF.

This clone appeared once. The J gene is TRBJ2-5, the V gene TRBV15; 13 bases are a match to TRBD2. With 5 bases clipped from V and 4 bases from J, the junction kept 10 bases outside the gene matches. The CDR3 extends over 17 amino acids. Germline V gene lookup returns CDR1 LNHNV and CDR2 YYDKDF (reference sequence). The CDR3 protein is CATSSLGLAGVGETQYF. As DNA, the CDR3 is TGTGCCACCAGCTCTCTCGGACTAGCGGGGGTGGGAGAGACCCAGTACTTC. Combining the CDR3 with reference TRBV15 and TRBJ2-5 gives the whole variable domain DAMVIQNPRYQVTQFGKPVTLSCSQTLNHNVMYWYQQKSSQAPKLLFHYYDKDFNNEADTPDNFQSRRPNTSFCFLDIRSPGLGDTAMYLCATSSLGLAGVGETQYFGPGTRLLVL.

This clone was detected once. The V call is TRBV9, the J call TRBJ1-4; D not resolved. V was clipped by 3 bases and J by 4 bases, with 7 bases between them. CDR3 size: 13 residues. Germline CDR1 SGDLS, CDR2 YYNGEE. The CDR3 protein is CASSEGINEKLFF. DNA for the CDR3: TGTGCCAGCAGCGAGGGAATTAATGAAAAACTGTTTTTT.

V gene TRBV10-2 combines with J gene TRBJ1-1; tentatively, D is TRBD1 (6 bases). Germline V CDR1 and CDR2: WSHSY, SAAADI. The CDR3 has 13 residues. V was shortened by 6 bases and J by 3 bases, with 11 bases between the two germline ends. The CDR3, as DNA: TGCGCCAGCAGGAGCGACAGGCACACTGAAGCTTTCTTT. Residues: CASRSDRHTEAFF.

This chain links TRBV7-2 with TRBJ1-5, with D possibly being TRBD1 (5 bases). V was clipped by 2 bases and J by 7 bases, with 12 bases between them. The CDR3 consists of 14 residues. From germline, CDR1 is SGHTA and CDR2 FQGNSA. CDR3 region: CASSLSGPLQPQHF. For the CDR3, the DNA is TGTGCCAGCAGCTTATCGGGGCCCTTACAGCCCCAGCATTTT.

The chain is built from TRBV12-5 and TRBJ2-1, with 9 positions matching TRBD2. The V gene end was trimmed by 4 bases and the J gene end by 10 bases; junction bases not matched to a gene: 20. Germline-derived CDR1 and CDR2 are LGHNT and FRNRAP. The CDR3 covers 18 residues. The CDR3 sequence: CASGSSPLTSGPAGEQFF. In DNA, the CDR3 is TGTGCTAGTGGTTCTTCTCCCTTAACTAGCGGGCCCGCGGGGGAGCAGTTCTTC.

The chain couples TRBV7-2 to TRBJ2-7; 10 nucleotides match TRBD1. Trimming took 1 base from V and 5 from J; bases not matched to a gene: 2. The germline CDR1 and CDR2 sequences are SGHTA and FQGNSA. The CDR3 runs to 14 residues. The DNA for the CDR3 is TGTGCCAGCAGCTTAGGGGACAGGGGCCACGAGCAGTACTTC. As protein: CASSLGDRGHEQYF.

The rearrangement uses TRBV5-5 and TRBJ2-1; tentatively, D is TRBD1 or TRBD2 (5 bases each). Germline values: CDR1 SGHKS, CDR2 YYEKEE (reference sequence). V dropped 4 bases and J dropped 6 bases, with 17 bases sitting between them. The CDR3 length is 15 residues. The CDR3 loop is CASSLTSGTFNEQFF. Here the CDR3 DNA reads TGTGCCAGCAGCCTAACCTCCGGGACGTTCAATGAGCAGTTCTTC.

V gene TRBV7-9 combines with J gene TRBJ2-7; 8 positions agree with TRBD2. J was trimmed by 2 bases and V by 5 bases; bases with no gene match: 5. Germline CDR1 reads SEHNR; CDR2 reads FQNEAQ (reference sequence). CDR3 size: 14 residues. The CDR3 region is CASSVGGGTYEQYF. The CDR3, as DNA: TGTGCCAGCAGCGTCGGGGGGGGAACCTACGAGCAGTACTTC.

The chain couples TRBV11-2 to TRBJ2-7; TRBD2 might be the D (7 bases). V was pared by 5 bases and J by 2 bases, with 19 bases between. The CDR3 contains 16 residues. Germline assignment: CDR1 SGHAT and CDR2 FQNNGV. CDR3: CASSALGGGSTYEQYF. The CDR3 DNA reads as TGTGCCAGCAGCGCCCTCGGGGGCGGGAGTACCTACGAGCAGTACTTC. Variable domain in full (rest from reference TRBV11-2 and TRBJ2-7): EAGVAQSPRYKIIEKRQSVAFWCNPISGHATLYWYQQILGQGPKLLIQFQNNGVVDDSQLPKDRFSAERLKGVDSTLKIQPAKLEDSAVYLCASSALGGGSTYEQYFGPGTRLTVT.

The chain's CDR3 is CASSPGGAYNEQFF. For the CDR3, the DNA is TGCGCCAGCAGCCCCGGCGGGGCCTACAATGAGCAGTTCTTC. V gene TRBV4-3 combines with J gene TRBJ2-1, with TRBD2 as a possible D gene (6 bases). This CDR3 spans 14 amino acids. Trimming pared 4 bases from V and 2 bases from J, leaving 9 bases between. Germline CDR1 is LGHNA and CDR2 is YSLEER.